Sequencing of this TCR beta chain was carried out in a study of T cell repertoires in cytomegalovirus infection. TCRdb re-analysed the reads in MiXCR, keeping a single row per CDR3 protein. The data hold roughly 860,000 distinct CDR3 sequences, with about 30% observed a single time. Of note for this clonotype: What it binds is unknown.

This CDR3 contains 14 residues. The V end lost 2 bases, the J end lost 4 bases, and 11 bases lay between the germline ends. CDR1 is MNHNY, CDR2 SVGAGI, per germline (reference sequence). This rearrangement joins TRBV6-6 to TRBJ1-2; D gene unclear. The material was cultured CD8+ T cells from PBMCs, obtained from culture after CMV antigen stimulation. The TCR sequence derives from a human donor in good health (CMV status not recorded). Some clones in this sample may be carry-over from other donors' samples. The chain's CDR3 is CASSYNRITYGYTF. CDR3 coding DNA: TGTGCCAGCAGTTACAATAGGATTACCTATGGCTACACCTTC.